This T cell receptor (beta chain) is drawn from a study of CD8+ T cells in alopecia areata. The sample holds one count of this clone. Trimming removed 3 bases from V and 4 bases from J; junction bases left unmatched: 6. Per the germline V gene, CDR1 is SGHNT and CDR2 is YYREEE (reference sequence). The CDR3 consists of 16 residues. As to treatment: oral pan-JAK inhibitor, 5-10 mg twice daily. Reverse transcribed after extraction, RNA yielded cDNA as the sequencing template. Some clones are missing from TCRdb's copy, which holds only in-frame ones; the method was immunoSEQ multiplex PCR. The repertoire includes about 150,000 clones, approximately 65% of them detected once, and 0.7% to 1% sits in the top ten.

V usage is TRBV5-4 and J usage is TRBJ2-3, with 12 bases fitting TRBD1. The source was CD4+ T cells sorted from blood, collected at week 4, from a patient treated with tofacitinib. This TCR derives from a human donor with alopecia areata. CDR3 amino acids: CASSSPGQGASDTQYF. CDR3 nucleotide sequence: TGTGCCAGCAGCTCGCCGGGACAGGGGGCCTCAGATACGCAGTATTTT.